This T cell receptor beta chain was profiled in a study of circulating and synovial CD4+ cells in juvenile arthritis. Study results and limitations: Measured synovium overlap likely understates the true shared repertoire. Circulating pathogenic-like and bulk T cells looked alike by Vbeta family usage.

The junction had 6 bases not matched to a gene; V was cut back by 3 bases and J by 8 bases. The CDR3 has 13 residues. Germline CDR1 GTSNPN, CDR2 SVGIG (reference sequence). About this clone itself: Its antigen is not known.

Here immunoSEQ multiplex PCR was the method, and the copy in TCRdb shows in-frame clones only, minus some. The sample consists of over 11,000 clones, 65% to 85% of them appearing once. This TCR was recovered from a human patient with juvenile idiopathic arthritis. Some clones in this sample may be carry-over from other donors' samples. Material for sequencing was CD4+ T cells from synovial fluid. The chain joins TRBV30 to TRBJ2-1, with TRBD2 matching 8 bases. CDR3 DNA: TGTGCCTGGAGGGCGGGGGGCCTGGATGAGCAGTTCTTC. It yields the protein CAWRAGGLDEQFF.